This TCR beta chain appears in the sequencing data of a study of vaccination and CD4 T cells after COVID-19. Study as a whole: A vaccine, either BNT162b2 or mRNA-1273, was given to participants in two doses.

Germline lookup yields CDR1 LNHDA and CDR2 SQIVND (reference sequence). The V gene lost 6 bases and the J gene lost 1 base, with 22 bases spanning the gap. The CDR3 is made up of 18 amino acids. There are a few counts of this clonotype. What it binds is unknown. As for treatment: 10-day PBMC culture with coronavirus spike peptide pools or control peptides (ViraFEST assay). Cultures of PBMCs, about 2 million per well, were set up with roughly 11 IU/ml IL-2 and around 9.8 ug/ml peptide pools. Cells were cultured for less than eleven days, and then CD4+ T cells were isolated by negative selection. Cultured CD4+ T-cell DNA underwent Oncomine TCR Beta short-read sequencing. TCRdb fed the PCR reads into MiXCR, producing one record per CDR3 protein. The table includes under 6,000 distinct CDR3 sequences, 35% to 50% detected once.

This chain links TRBV19 with TRBJ1-5; TRBD1 might be the D (5 bases). The source material was CD4+ T cells from blood, cultured in vitro. This clonotype originated in a human donor who had recovered from COVID-19. CDR3 residues: CASRPSPANRISNQPQHF. Written as DNA, the CDR3 is TGTGCCAGTAGACCCTCACCCGCCAACAGGATAAGCAATCAGCCCCAGCATTTT. Drawing the rest from reference TRBV19 and TRBJ1-5, the complete variable domain is DGGITQSPKYLFRKEGQNVTLSCEQNLNHDAMYWYRQDPGQGLRLIYYSQIVNDFQKGDIAEGYSVSREKKESFPLTVTSAQKNPTAFYLCASRPSPANRISNQPQHFGDGTRLSIL.